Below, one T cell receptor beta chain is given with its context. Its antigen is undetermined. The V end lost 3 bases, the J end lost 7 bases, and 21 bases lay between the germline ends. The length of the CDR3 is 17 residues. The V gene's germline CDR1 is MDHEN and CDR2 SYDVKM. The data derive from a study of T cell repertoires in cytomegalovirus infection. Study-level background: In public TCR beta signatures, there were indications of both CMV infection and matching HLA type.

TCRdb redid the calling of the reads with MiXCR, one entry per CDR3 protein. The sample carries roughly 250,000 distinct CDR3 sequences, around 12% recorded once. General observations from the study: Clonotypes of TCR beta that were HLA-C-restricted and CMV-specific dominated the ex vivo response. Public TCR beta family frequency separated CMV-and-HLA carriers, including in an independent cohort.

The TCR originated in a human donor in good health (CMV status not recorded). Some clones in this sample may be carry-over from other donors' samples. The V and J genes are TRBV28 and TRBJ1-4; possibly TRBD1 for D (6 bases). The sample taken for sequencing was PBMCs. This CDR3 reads CASSLSRGDDLGEKLFF. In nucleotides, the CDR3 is TGTGCCAGCAGTTTGAGCAGGGGTGATGATCTCGGTGAAAAACTGTTTTTT.